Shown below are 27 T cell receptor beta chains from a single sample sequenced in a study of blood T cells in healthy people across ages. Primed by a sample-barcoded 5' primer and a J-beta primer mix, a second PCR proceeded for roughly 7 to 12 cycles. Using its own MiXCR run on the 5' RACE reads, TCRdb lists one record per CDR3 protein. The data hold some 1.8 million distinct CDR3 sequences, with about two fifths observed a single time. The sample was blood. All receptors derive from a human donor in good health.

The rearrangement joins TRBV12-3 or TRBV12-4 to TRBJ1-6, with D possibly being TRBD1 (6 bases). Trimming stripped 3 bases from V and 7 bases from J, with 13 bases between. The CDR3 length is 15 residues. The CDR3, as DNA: TGTGCCAGCAGTTTTTTGGCACAGGGAAATTCACCCCTCCACTTT. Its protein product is CASSFLAQGNSPLHF.

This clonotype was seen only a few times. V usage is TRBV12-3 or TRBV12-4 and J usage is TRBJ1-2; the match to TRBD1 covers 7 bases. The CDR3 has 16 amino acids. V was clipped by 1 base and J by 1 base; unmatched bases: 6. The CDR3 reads CASSLVGGLLNYGYTF. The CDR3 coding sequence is TGTGCCAGCAGTTTAGTAGGGGGCCTTCTTAACTATGGCTACACCTTC.

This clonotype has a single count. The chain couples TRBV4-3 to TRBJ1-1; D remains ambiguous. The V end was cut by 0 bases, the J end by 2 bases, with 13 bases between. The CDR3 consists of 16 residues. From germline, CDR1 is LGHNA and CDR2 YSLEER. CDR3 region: CASSQDGPGGNTEAFF. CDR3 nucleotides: TGCGCCAGCAGCCAAGACGGTCCGGGCGGCAACACTGAAGCTTTCTTT.

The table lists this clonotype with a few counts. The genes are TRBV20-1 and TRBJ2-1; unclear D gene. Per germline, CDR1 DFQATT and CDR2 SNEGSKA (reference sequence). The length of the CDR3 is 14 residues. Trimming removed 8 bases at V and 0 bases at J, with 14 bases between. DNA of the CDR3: TGCAGTCCCAAGGAACTCAGCTCCTACAATGAGCAGTTCTTC. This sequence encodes CSPKELSSYNEQFF.

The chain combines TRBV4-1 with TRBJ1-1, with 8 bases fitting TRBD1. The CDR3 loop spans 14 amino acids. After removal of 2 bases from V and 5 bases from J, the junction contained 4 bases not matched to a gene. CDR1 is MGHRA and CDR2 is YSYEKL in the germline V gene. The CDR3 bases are TGCGCCAGCAGCCAACGTCACAGGGGGACTGAAGCTTTCTTT. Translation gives CASSQRHRGTEAFF.

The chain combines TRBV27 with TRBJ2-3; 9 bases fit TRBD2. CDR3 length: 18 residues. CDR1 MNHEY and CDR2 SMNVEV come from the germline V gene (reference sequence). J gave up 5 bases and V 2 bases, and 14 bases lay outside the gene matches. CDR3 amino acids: CASSLTQTWGLAKDTQYF. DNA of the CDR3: TGTGCCAGCAGTTTAACCCAAACCTGGGGACTAGCTAAAGATACGCAGTATTTT.

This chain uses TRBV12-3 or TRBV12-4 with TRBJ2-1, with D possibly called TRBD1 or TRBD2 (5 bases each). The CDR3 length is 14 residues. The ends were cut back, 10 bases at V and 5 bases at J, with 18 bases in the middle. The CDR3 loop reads CATQDLRGDNEQFF. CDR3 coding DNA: TGTGCCACCCAGGACTTGAGAGGGGACAATGAGCAGTTCTTC.

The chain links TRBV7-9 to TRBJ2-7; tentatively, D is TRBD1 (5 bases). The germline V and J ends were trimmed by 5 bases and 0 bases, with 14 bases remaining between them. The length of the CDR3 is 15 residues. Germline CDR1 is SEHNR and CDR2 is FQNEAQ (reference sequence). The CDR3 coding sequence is TGTGCCAGCAGCGCCCTAGACAGATCCTCCTACGAGCAGTACTTC. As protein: CASSALDRSSYEQYF.

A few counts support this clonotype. This CDR3 reads CAISLDTSGANVLTF. CDR3 DNA: TGTGCCATCTCTCTTGATACCTCTGGGGCCAACGTCCTGACTTTC. The chain uses TRBV10-3 and TRBJ2-6, with no clear D. This CDR3 comprises 15 residues. Germline CDR1 is ENHRY and CDR2 is SYGVKD. The germline V and J ends were trimmed by 8 bases and 0 bases, with 11 bases remaining between them.

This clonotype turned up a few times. CDR3 nucleotide sequence: TGTGCCATCAACGGCGCCGGGGATCATAATTCACCCCTCCACTTT. Translating gives CAINGAGDHNSPLHF. The genes are TRBV10-3 and TRBJ1-6; D not resolved. In germline, CDR1 is ENHRY, CDR2 SYGVKD. This CDR3 has 15 amino acids. V lost 7 bases to trimming and J lost 5 bases, with 15 bases between them.

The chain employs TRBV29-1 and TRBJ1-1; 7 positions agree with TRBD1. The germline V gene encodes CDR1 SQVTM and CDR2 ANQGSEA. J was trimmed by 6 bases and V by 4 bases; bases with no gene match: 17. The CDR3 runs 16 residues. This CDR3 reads CSVGSGTVSPDAEAFF. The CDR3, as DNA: TGCAGCGTTGGTAGTGGGACAGTGTCACCCGACGCTGAAGCTTTCTTT.

CDR3 region: CASSSALRGGPDTQYF. CDR3 nucleotide sequence: TGTGCCAGCAGCTCTGCTTTGCGGGGGGGCCCAGATACGCAGTATTTT. This chain connects TRBV7-3 to TRBJ2-3, with 9 bases matching TRBD2. V dropped 4 bases and J dropped 4; count of bases not matched to a gene: 9. There are 16 residues in the CDR3. CDR1 SGHTA and CDR2 FQGTGA come from the germline V gene.

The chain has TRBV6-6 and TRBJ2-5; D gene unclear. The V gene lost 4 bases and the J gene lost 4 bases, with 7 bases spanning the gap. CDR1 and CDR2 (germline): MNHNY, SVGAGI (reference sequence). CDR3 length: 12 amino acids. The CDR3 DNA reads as TGTGCCAGCAGTTCCCTAGTAGAGACCCAGTACTTC. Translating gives CASSSLVETQYF.

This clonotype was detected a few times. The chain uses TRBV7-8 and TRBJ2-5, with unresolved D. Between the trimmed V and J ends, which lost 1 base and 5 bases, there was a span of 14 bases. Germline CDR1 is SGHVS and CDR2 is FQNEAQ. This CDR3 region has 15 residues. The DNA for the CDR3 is TGTGCCAGCAGCTTAGTTTGGGGATCCGATGAGACCCAGTACTTC. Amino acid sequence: CASSLVWGSDETQYF.

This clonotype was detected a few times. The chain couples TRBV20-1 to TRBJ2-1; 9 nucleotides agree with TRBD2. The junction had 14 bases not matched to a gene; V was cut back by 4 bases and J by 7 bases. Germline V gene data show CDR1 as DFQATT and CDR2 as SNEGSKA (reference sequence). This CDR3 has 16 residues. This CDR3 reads CSAKTRTSEWRNEQFF. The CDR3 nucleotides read TGCAGTGCTAAAACTAGGACTAGCGAATGGCGGAATGAGCAGTTCTTC.

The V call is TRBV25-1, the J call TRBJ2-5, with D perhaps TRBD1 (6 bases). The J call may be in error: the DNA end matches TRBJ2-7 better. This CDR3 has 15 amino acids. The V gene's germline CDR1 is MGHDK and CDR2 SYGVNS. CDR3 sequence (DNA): TGTGCCAGCAGTGACCCAACCGGGACAACTTACGAGCAGTACTTC. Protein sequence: CASSDPTGTTYEQYF.

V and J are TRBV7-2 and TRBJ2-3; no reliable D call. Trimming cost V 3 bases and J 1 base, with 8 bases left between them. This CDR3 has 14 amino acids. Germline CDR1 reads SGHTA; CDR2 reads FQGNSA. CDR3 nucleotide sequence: TGTGCCAGCAGCTTTGCCTGGGGCACAGATACGCAGTATTTT. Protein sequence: CASSFAWGTDTQYF.

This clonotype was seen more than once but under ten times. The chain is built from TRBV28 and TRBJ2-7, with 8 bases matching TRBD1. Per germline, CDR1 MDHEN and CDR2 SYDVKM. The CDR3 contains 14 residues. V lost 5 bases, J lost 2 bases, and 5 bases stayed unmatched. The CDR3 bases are TGTGCCAGCAGTCGGGGACAGGTCACCTACGAGCAGTACTTC. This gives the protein CASSRGQVTYEQYF.

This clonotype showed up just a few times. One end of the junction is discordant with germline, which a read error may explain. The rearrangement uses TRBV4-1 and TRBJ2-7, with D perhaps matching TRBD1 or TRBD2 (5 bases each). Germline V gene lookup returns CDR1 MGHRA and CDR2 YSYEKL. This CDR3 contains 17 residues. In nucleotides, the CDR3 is TGCGCCAGCAGCCAAGTCTCCGGGACCGAAAGCTCCTGCGAGCAGTACTTC. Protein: CASSQVSGTESSCEQYF.

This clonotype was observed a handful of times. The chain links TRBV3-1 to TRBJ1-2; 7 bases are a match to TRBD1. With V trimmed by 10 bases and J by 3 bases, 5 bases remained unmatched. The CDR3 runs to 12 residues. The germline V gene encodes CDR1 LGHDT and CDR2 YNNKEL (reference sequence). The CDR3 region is CATEDRHYGYTF. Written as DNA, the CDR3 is TGTGCCACTGAGGACAGGCACTATGGCTACACCTTC.

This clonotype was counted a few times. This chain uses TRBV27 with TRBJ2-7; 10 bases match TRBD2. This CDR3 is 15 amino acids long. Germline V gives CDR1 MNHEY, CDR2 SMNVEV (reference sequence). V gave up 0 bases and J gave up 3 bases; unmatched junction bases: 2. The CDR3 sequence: CASSLSAGGLYEQYF. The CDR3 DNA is TGTGCCAGCAGTTTATCAGCGGGGGGGCTCTACGAGCAGTACTTC.

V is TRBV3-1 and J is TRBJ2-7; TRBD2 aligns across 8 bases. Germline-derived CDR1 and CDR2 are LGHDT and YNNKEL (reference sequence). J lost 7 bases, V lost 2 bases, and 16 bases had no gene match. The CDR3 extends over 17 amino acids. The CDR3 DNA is TGTGCCAGCAGCCAATCCGGGACTAGAGATATCCACAATGAGCAGTACTTC. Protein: CASSQSGTRDIHNEQYF.

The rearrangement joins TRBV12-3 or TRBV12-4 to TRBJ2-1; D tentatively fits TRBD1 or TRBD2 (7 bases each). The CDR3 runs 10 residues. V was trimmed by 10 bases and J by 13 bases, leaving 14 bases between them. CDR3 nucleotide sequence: TGTGCCACCCAGGGGGGGGATCAGTTCTTC. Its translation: CATQGGDQFF.

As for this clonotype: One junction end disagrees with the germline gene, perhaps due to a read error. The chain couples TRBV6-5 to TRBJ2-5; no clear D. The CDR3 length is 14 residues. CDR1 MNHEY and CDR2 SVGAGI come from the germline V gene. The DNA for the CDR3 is TGTGCCAGCAGGTACTCGACGGTCGTTGGGGCCCAGTACTTC. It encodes CASRYSTVVGAQYF.

CDR3 loop: CSVRANYGYTF. The CDR3 coding sequence is TGCAGCGTCAGGGCGAACTATGGCTACACCTTC. V and J are TRBV29-1 and TRBJ1-2; D might be TRBD1 (5 bases). CDR1 and CDR2 from the germline V gene are SQVTM and ANQGSEA. Between the trimmed V and J ends, which lost 6 bases and 2 bases, there was a span of 7 bases. The CDR3 is 11 residues long. The full variable domain, with the rest looked up from reference TRBV29-1 and TRBJ1-2, is SAVISQKPSRDICQRGTSLTIQCQVDSQVTMMFWYRQQPGQSLTLIATANQGSEATYESGFVIDKFPISRPNLTFSTLTVSNMSPEDSSIYLCSVRANYGYTFGSGTRLTVV.

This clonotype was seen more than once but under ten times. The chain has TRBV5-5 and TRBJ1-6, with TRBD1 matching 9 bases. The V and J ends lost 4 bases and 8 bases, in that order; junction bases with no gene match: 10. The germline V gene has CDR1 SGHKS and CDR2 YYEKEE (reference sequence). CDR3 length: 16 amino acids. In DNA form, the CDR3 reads TGTGCCAGCAGCATGTCGGCGGGACAGGGTTATTCACCCCTCCACTTT. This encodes CASSMSAGQGYSPLHF.

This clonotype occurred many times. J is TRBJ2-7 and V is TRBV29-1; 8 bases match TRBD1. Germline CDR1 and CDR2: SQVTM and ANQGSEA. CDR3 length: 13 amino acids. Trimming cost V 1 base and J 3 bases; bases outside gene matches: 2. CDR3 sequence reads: CSVEVTGVYEQYF. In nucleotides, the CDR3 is TGCAGCGTTGAAGTGACAGGGGTCTACGAGCAGTACTTC.